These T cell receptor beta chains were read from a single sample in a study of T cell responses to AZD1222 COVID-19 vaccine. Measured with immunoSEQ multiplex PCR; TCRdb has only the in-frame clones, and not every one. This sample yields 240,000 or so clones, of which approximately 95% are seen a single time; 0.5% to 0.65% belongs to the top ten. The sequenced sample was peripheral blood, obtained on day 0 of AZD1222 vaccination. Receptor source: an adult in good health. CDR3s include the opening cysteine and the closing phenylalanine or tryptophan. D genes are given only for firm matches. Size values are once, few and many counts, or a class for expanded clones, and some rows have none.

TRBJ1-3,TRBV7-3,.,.,TGTGCCAGCAGCTTAACCCCTGGAAACACCATATATTTT,CASSLTPGNTIYF
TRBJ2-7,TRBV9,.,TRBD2,TGTGCCAGCAGCGTAGAGGGCGGGAGGGCCTACGAGCAGTACTTC,CASSVEGGRAYEQYF
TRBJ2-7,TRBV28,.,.,TGTGCCAGCAGTTTAAGGAGCCAGGCCTATCGGACCTACGAGCAGTACTTC,CASSLRSQAYRTYEQYF
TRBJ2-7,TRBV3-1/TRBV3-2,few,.,TGTGCCAGCAGCCAAAGATCCGAGCAGTACTTC,CASSQRSEQYF
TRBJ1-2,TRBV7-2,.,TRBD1,TGTGCCAGCAGCCCTGGACAGGGTCGATCGGAGGGCTACACCTTC,CASSPGQGRSEGYTF
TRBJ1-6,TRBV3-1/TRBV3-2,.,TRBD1,TGTGCCAGCAGGGGACAGGGTTCCTATAATTCACCCCTCCACTTT,CASRGQGSYNSPLHF
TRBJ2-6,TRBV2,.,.,TGTGCCAGCAGGGGGGACCGCTCTGGGGCCAACGTCCTGACTTTC,CASRGDRSGANVLTF
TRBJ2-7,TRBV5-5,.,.,TGTGCCAGCAGCTTGGTTCGGGGACCCTACGAGCAGTACTTC,CASSLVRGPYEQYF
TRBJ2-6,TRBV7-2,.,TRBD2,TGTGCCAGCGGTAGCGGGAGGGCCTCCGGGGCCAACGTCCTGACTTTC,CASGSGRASGANVLTF
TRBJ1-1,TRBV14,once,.,TGTGCCAGCAGCCATTATGGTTCCGGGGCCGAAAGGAACACTGAAGCTTTCTTT,CASSHYGSGAERNTEAFF
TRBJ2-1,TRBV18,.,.,TGTGCCAGCTCACCACCGGGTCTACCCAATGAGCAGTTCTTC,CASSPPGLPNEQFF
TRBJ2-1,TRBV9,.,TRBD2,TGTGCCAGCAGCTACGCCGGGACTAGCGGGGCTCAGGAGCAGTTCTTC,CASSYAGTSGAQEQFF
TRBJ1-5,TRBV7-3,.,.,TGTGCCAGCACCCCGGATAATCAGCCCCAGCATTTT,CASTPDNQPQHF
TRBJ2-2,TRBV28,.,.,TGTGCCAGCAGGGAGGGGTTTAGCCGCAGGACCGGGGAGCTGTTTTTT,CASREGFSRRTGELFF
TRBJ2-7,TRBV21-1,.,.,TGTGCCAGCAGCCACCCCGGGATCCTCTACGAGCAGTACTTC,CASSHPGILYEQYF
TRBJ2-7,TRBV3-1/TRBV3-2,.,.,TGTGCCAGCAGCCAAGAGGTGGGCGAGCAGTACTTC,CASSQEVGEQYF
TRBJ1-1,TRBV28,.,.,TGTGCCAGCAGTTTAACCGGGATCGCTTTCTTT,CASSLTGIAFF
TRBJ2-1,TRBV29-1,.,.,TGCAGCGTATGGACAATCGAGAATGAGCAGTTCTTC,CSVWTIENEQFF
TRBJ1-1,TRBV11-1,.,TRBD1,TGTGCCAGCAGCGCACAGGGGATCACTGAAGCTTTCTTT,CASSAQGITEAFF
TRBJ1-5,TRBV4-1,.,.,TGCGCCAGCAGCCAAGTGGTCCAAAATCAGCCCCAGCATTTT,CASSQVVQNQPQHF
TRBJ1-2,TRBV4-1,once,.,TGCGCCAGCAGCCCTGCACCCTACTATGGCTACACCTTC,CASSPAPYYGYTF
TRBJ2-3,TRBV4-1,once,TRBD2,TGCGCCAGCAGCCATCGAACCGGGACTAGCGGGGATACGCAGTATTTT,CASSHRTGTSGDTQYF
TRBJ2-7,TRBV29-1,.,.,TGCAGCGTGGTCGGCCCTTACGAGCAGTACTTC,CSVVGPYEQYF
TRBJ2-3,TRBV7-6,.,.,TGTGCCAGCAGCTTAGCGGAAACCTCAACAGATACGCAGTATTTT,CASSLAETSTDTQYF
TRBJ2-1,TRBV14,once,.,TGTGCCAGCAGCCTCCCTGGGGGGAGCAATGAGCAGTTCTTC,CASSLPGGSNEQFF
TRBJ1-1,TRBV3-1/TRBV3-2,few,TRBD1,TGTGCCAGCAGCACACCGGGACAGGGGACAAAAAAAGCTTTCTTT,CASSTPGQGTKKAFF
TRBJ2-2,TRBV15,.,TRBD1,TGTGCCACCGGACAGGGGATGCTTGGGGGGGAGCTGTTTTTT,CATGQGMLGGELFF
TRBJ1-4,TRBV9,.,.,TGTGCCAGCAGCGCAACAGGGTTCACTAATGAAAAACTGTTTTTT,CASSATGFTNEKLFF
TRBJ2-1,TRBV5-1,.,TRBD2,TGCGCCAGCAGCTCGGAGCGGGGGGCCTTTTTTGAGCAGTTCTTC,CASSSERGAFFEQFF
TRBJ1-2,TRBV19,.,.,TGTGCCAGTAGTTTCGCAGGCCGTAAGAGTGGCTACACCTTC,CASSFAGRKSGYTF
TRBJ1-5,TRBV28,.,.,TGTGCCAGCAAAAGAGGCAATCAGCCCCAGCATTTT,CASKRGNQPQHF
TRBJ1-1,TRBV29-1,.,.,TGCAGCGTAGGAAAGGGGGGCACTGAAGCTTTCTTT,CSVGKGGTEAFF
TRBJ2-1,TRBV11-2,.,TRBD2,TGTGCCAGCAGCTTTGGCGGGAGCTCCTACAATGAGCAGTTCTTC,CASSFGGSSYNEQFF
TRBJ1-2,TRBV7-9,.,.,TGTGCCAGCCGACCGGAGGGGGGAAACTATGGCTACACCTTC,CASRPEGGNYGYTF
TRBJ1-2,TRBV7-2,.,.,TGTGCCAGCAGCTTATCCTTCGTGGGGGCTAAAGGCTACACCTTC,CASSLSFVGAKGYTF
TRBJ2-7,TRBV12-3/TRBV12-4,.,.,TGTGCCAGCAGTAGCGGGACACTCCACGAGCAGTACTTC,CASSSGTLHEQYF
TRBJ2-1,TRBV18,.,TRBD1,TGTGCCAGCTCACCGGGACAGGGCCCCTACAATGAGCAGTTCTTC,CASSPGQGPYNEQFF
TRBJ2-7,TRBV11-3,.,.,TGTGCCAGCAGCTTAGGAGGCCTACAGGTGGCTAGTACGATTTTGTGGGAGCAGTACTTC,CASSLGGLQVASTILWEQYF
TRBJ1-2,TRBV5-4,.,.,TGTGCCAGCAGCTTGGACGGCTATGGCTACACCTTC,CASSLDGYGYTF
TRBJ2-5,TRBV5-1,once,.,TGCGCCAGCAGCGCATCAGTCGGGGAGACCCAGTACTTC,CASSASVGETQYF
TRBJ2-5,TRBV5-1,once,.,TGCGCCAGCAGCCTGACGGCGCTAAGGGAGACCCAGTACTTC,CASSLTALRETQYF
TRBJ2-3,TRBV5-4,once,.,TGTGCCAGCAGTCCTAAAAGCACAGATACGCAGTATTTT,CASSPKSTDTQYF
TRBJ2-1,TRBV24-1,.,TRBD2,TGTGCCACCAGTACTGGCGGGAGTCTCAATGAGCAGTTCTTC,CATSTGGSLNEQFF
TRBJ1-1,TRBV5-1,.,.,TGCGCCAGCAGCTTGGCCGGGGGGAACACTGAAGCTTTCTTT,CASSLAGGNTEAFF
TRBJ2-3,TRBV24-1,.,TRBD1,TGTGCCACCTCACAGGGGCGGGCGCCCACAGATACGCAGTATTTT,CATSQGRAPTDTQYF
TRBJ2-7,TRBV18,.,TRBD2,TGTGCCAGCCCACCGGGACTAGCGGGTGAACCGTCCGAGCAGTACTTC,CASPPGLAGEPSEQYF
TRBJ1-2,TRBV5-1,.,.,TGCGCCAGCAGCTTGTGGTTGGGGGTATATGGCTACACCTTC,CASSLWLGVYGYTF
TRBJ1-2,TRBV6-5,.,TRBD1,TGTGCCAGCAGTTACTCGCAGGGGGCGTATGGCTACACCTTC,CASSYSQGAYGYTF
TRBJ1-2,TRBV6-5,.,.,TGTGCCAGCGGTCCCGGGAGCTATGGCTACACCTTC,CASGPGSYGYTF
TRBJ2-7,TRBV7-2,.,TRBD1,TGTGCCAGCAGCAAGGACAGGACCTACGAGCAGTACTTC,CASSKDRTYEQYF
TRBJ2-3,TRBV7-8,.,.,TGTGCCAGCAGCCCCAGGGAGGGGGGTTATAGCACAGATACGCAGTATTTT,CASSPREGGYSTDTQYF
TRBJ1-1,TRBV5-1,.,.,TGCGCCAGCAGCTTGACGGCTAGGATGAACACTGAAGCTTTCTTT,CASSLTARMNTEAFF
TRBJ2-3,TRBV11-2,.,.,TGTGCCAGCAGCCTGGCAGGGACAGATACGCAGTATTTT,CASSLAGTDTQYF
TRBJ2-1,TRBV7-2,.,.,TGTGCCAGCAGGTCCCCGGGACTGAGCTACAATGAGCAGTTCTTC,CASRSPGLSYNEQFF
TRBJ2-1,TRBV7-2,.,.,TGTGCCAGCAGCCTCGGGACTGCCATTACCTACAATGAGCAGTTCTTC,CASSLGTAITYNEQFF